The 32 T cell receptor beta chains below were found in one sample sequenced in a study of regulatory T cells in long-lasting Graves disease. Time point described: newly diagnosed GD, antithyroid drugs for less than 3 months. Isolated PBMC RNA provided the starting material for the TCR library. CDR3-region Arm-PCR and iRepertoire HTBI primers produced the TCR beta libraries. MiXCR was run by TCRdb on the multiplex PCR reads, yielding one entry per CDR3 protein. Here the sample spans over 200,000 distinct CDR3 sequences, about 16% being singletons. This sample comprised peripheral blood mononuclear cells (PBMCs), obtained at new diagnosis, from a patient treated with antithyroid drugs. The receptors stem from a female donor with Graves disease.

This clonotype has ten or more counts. CDR3 bases: TGTGCCAGTAGTATGTATGGCGGGAGTGGCACCGGGGAGCTGTTTTTT. Translating it yields CASSMYGGSGTGELFF. This rearrangement joins TRBV19 to TRBJ2-2; TRBD2 matches 7 bases. The CDR3 loop spans 16 amino acids. From germline, CDR1 is LNHDA and CDR2 SQIVND (reference sequence). Trimming cost V 3 bases and J 4 bases; bases outside gene matches: 8.

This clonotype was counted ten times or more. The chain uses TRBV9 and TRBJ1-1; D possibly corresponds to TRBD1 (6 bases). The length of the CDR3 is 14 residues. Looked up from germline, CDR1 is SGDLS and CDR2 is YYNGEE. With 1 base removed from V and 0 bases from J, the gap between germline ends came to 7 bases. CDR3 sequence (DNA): TGTGCCAGCAGCGTACAGGGGATGAACACTGAAGCTTTCTTT. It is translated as CASSVQGMNTEAFF.

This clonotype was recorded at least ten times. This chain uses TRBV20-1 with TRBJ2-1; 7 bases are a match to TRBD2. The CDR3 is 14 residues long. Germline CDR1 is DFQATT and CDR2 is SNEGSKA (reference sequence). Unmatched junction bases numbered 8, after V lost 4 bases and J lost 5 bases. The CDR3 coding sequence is TGCAGTGCTATGTATTCAACTAGCGACAATGAGCAGTTCTTC. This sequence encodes CSAMYSTSDNEQFF.

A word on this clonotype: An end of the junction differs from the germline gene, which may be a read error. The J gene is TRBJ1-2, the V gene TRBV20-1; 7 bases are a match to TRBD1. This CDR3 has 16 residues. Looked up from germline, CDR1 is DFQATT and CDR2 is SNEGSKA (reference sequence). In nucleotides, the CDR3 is TGCAGTGTCAGGGGGGTGAACGAAGGGGAGGCCAAGCCGACGGCCTTC. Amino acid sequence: CSVRGVNEGEAKPTAF.

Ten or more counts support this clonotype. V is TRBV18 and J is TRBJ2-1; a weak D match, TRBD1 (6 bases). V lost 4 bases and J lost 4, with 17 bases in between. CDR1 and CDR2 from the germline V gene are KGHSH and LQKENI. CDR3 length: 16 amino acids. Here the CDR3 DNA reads TGTGCCAGCTCACAATCCCAGGGGACCCATTACAATGAGCAGTTCTTC. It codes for CASSQSQGTHYNEQFF.

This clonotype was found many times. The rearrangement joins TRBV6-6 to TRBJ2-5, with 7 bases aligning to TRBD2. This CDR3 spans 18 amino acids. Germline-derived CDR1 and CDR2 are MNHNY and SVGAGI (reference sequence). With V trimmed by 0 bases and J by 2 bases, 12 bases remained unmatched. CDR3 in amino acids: CASSYSPPWRGSQETQYF. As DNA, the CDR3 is TGTGCCAGCAGTTACTCGCCCCCTTGGCGGGGGAGTCAAGAGACCCAGTACTTC.

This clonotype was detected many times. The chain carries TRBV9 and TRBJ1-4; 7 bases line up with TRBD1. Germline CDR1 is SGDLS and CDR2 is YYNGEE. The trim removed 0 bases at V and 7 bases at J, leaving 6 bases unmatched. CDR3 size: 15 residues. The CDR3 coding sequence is TGTGCCAGCAGCGTAGGTCCAGGGGGAGGTGAAAAACTGTTTTTT. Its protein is CASSVGPGGGEKLFF.

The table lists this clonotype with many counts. In nucleotides, the CDR3 is TGTGCCAGCAGCCAAGAAGATAAGGGGGAGTGGGACAATGAGCAGTTCTTC. Translating gives CASSQEDKGEWDNEQFF. The chain is built from TRBV3-1 and TRBJ2-1; TRBD1 might be the D (6 bases). Trimming removed 0 bases from V and 5 bases from J, with 17 bases in between. The CDR3 totals 17 residues. CDR1 is LGHDT and CDR2 is YNNKEL in the germline V gene (reference sequence).

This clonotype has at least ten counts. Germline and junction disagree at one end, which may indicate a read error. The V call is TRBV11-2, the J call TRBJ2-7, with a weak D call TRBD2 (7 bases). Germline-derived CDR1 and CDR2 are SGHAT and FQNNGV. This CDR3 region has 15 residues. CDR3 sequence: CASSQDSGGSYEQYF. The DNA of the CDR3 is TGCGCCAGCAGCCAAGATTCGGGGGGCAGCTACGAGCAGTACTTC. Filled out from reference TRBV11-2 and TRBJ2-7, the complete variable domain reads EAGVAQSPRYKIIEKRQSVAFWCNPISGHATLYWYQQILGQGPKLLIQFQNNGVVDDSQLPKDRFSAERLKGVDSTLKIQPAKLEDSAVYLCASSQDSGGSYEQYFGPGTRLTVT.

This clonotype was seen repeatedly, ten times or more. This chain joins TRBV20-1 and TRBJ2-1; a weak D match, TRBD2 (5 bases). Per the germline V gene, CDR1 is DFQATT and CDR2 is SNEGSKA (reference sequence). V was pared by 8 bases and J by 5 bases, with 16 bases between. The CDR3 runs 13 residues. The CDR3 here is CSSPSLAHNEQFF. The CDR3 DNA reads TGCAGTTCCCCTTCTCTAGCCCACAATGAGCAGTTCTTC.

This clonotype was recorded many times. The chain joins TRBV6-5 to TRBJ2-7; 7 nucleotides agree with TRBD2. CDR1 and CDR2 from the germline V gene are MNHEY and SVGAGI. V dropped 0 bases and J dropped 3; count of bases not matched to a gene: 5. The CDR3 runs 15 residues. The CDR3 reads CASSYSGLQLYEQYF. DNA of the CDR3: TGTGCCAGCAGTTACTCGGGACTACAACTCTACGAGCAGTACTTC.

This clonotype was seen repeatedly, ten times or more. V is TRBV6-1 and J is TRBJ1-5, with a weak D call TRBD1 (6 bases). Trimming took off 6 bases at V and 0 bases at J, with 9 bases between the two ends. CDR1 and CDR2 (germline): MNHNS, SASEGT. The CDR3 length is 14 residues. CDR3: CASSQGNSNQPQHF. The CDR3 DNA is TGTGCCAGCAGCCAGGGGAATAGCAATCAGCCCCAGCATTTT.

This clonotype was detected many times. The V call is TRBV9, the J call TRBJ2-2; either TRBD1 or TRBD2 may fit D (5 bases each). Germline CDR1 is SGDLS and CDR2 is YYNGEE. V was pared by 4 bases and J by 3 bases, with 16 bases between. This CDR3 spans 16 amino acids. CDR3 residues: CASSTAGTDYTGELFF. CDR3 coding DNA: TGTGCCAGCAGCACTGCCGGGACGGACTACACCGGGGAGCTGTTTTTT. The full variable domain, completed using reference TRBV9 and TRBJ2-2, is DSGVTQTPKHLITATGQRVTLRCSPRSGDLSVYWYQQSLDQGLQFLIQYYNGEERAKGNILERFSAQQFPDLHSELNLSSLELGDSALYFCASSTAGTDYTGELFFGEGSRLTVL.

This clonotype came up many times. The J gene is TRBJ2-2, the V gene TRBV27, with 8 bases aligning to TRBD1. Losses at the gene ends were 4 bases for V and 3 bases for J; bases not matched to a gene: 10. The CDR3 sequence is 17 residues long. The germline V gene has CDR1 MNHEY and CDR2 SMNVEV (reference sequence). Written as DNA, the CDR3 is TGTGCCAGCAGTTGGAACGGGGACAGGATACACACCGGGGAGCTGTTTTTT. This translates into CASSWNGDRIHTGELFF.

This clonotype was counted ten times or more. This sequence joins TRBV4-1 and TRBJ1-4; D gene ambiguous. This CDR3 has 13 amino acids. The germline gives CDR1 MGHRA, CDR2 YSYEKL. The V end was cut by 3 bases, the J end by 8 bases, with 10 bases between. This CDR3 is CASSQLIREKLFF. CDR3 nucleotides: TGCGCCAGCAGCCAGCTGATACGGGAAAAACTGTTTTTT.

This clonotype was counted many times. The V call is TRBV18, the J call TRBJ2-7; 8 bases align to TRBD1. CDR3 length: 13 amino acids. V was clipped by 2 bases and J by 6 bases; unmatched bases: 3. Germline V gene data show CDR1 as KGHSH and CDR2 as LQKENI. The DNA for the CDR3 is TGTGCCAGCTCACCAGGACAGGGTACCGAGCAGTACTTC. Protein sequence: CASSPGQGTEQYF.

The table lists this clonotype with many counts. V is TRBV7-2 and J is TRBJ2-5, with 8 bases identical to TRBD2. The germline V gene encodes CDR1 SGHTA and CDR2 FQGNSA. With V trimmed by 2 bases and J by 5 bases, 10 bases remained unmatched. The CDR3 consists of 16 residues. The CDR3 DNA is TGTGCCAGCAGCTTATGGGCTACCGGGGGGGGGGAGACCCAGTACTTC. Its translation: CASSLWATGGGETQYF.

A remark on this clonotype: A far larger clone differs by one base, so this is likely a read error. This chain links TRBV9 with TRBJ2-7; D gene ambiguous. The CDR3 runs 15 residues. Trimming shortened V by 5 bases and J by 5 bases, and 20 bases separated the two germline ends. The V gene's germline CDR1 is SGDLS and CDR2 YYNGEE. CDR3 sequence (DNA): TGTGCCAGCAGTGAAGAGGCGGTAGGTGCGGACGAGCAGTACTTC. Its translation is CASSEEAVGADEQYF.

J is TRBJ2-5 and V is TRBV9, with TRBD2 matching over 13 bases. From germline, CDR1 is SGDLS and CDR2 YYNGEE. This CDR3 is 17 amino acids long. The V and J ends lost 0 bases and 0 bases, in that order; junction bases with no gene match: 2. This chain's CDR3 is CASSVEGTSGNQETQYF. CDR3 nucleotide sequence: TGTGCCAGCAGCGTAGAGGGGACTAGCGGGAACCAAGAGACCCAGTACTTC.

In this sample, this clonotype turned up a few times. The CDR3 region has the DNA TGTGCCAGTAGGGCTCAGGCTACGGGGAACTATGGCTACACCTTC. Amino acids: CASRAQATGNYGYTF. V gene TRBV19 combines with J gene TRBJ1-2; the D is unclear. Germline V gene sequence: CDR1 LNHDA, CDR2 SQIVND (reference sequence). This CDR3 is 15 amino acids long. Trimming pared 6 bases from V and 2 bases from J, leaving 16 bases between.

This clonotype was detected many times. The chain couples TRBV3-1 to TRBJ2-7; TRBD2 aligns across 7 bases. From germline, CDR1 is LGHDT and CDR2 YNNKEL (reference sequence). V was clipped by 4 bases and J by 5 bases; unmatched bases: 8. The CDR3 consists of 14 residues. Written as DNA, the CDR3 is TGTGCCAGCAGCCTCGGGAGGTCTATGGACGAGCAGTACTTC. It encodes CASSLGRSMDEQYF.

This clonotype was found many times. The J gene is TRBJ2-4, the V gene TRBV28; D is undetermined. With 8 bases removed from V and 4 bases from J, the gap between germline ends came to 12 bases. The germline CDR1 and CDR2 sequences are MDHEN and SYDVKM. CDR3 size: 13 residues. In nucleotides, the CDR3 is TGTGCCAGCCAGAATGTATTAAAAAACATTCAGTACTTC. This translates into CASQNVLKNIQYF. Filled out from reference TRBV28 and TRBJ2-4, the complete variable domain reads DVKVTQSSRYLVKRTGEKVFLECVQDMDHENMFWYRQDPGLGLRLIYFSYDVKMKEKGDIPEGYSVSREKKERFSLILESASTNQTSMYLCASQNVLKNIQYFGAGTRLSVL.

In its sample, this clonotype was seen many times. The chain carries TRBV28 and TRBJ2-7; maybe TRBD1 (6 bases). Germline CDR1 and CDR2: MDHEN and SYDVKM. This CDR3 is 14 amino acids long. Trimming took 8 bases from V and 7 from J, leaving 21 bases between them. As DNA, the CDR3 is TGTGCCAGCGAGGACAGTAAGCCGACGAGGGAGCAGTACTTC. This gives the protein CASEDSKPTREQYF.

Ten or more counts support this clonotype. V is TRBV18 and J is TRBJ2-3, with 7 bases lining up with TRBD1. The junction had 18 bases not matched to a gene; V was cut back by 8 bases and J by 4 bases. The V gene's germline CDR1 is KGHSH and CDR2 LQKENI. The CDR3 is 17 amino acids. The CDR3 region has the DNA TGTGCCAGCCAACAGACAGGGCCCCAAGTGGGGGCAGATACGCAGTATTTT. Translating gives CASQQTGPQVGADTQYF.

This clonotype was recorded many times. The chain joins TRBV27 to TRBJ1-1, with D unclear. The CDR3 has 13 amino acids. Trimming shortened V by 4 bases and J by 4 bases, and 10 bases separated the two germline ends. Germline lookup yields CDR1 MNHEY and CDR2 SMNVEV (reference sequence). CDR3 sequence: CASSSDFGTEAFF. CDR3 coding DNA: TGTGCCAGCAGTTCCGATTTTGGCACTGAAGCTTTCTTT.

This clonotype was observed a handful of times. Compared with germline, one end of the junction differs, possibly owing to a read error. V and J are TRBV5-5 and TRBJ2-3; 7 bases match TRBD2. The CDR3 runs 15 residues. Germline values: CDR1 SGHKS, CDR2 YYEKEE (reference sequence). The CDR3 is CASSLAGPSTGTQYF. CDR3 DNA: TGTGCCAGCAGCTTAGCGGGACCTAGCACAGGTACGCAGTATTTT.

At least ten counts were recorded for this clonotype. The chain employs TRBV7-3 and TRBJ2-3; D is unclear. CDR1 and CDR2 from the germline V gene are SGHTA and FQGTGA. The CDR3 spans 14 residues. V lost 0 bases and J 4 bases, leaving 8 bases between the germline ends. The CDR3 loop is CASSLTFGADTQYF. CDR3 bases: TGTGCCAGCAGCTTAACGTTTGGGGCAGATACGCAGTATTTT.

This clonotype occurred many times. The CDR3 DNA follows: TGCAGTGCTTTTCAAAGAGGGGGCCCCCCCCTCAATGAGCAGTTCTTC. As protein: CSAFQRGGPPLNEQFF. V gene TRBV20-1 combines with J gene TRBJ2-1, with 7 bases identical to TRBD1. Losses at the gene ends were 5 bases for V and 6 bases for J; bases not matched to a gene: 16. The CDR3 sequence is 16 residues long. In germline, CDR1 is DFQATT, CDR2 SNEGSKA (reference sequence).

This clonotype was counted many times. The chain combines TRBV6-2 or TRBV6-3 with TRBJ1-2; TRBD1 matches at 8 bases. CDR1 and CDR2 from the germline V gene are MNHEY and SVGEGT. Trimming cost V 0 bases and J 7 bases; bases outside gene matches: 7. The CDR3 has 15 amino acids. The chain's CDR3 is CASSYSGTGRGGYTF. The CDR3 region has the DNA TGTGCCAGCAGTTACTCGGGGACAGGCCGGGGTGGCTACACCTTC.

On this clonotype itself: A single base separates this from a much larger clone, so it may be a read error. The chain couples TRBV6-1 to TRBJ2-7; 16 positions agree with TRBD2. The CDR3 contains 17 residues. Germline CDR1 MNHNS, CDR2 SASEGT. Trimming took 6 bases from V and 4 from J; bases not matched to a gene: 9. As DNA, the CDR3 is TGTGCCAGCAGACCCGGGACTAGCGGGAGGGCCGGGTACGAGCAGTACTTC. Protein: CASRPGTSGRAGYEQYF.

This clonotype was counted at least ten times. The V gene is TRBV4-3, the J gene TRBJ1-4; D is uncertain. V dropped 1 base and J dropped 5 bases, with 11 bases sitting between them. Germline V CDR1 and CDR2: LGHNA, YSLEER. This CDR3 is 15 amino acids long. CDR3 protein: CASSQGSQRNEKLFF. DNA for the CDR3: TGCGCCAGCAGCCAAGGATCGCAGAGAAATGAAAAACTGTTTTTT.

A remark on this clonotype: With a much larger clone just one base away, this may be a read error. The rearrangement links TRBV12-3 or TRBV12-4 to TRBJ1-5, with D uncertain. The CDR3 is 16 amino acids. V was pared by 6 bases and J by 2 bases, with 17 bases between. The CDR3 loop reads CASSTLDAYGNQPQHF. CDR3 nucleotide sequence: TGTGCCAGCAGCACTCTGGACGCGTATGGCAATCAGCCCCAGCATTTT.